Below, 5 T cell receptor beta chains from the same sample are listed, as sequenced in a study of blood T cell repertoires in COVID-19. The repertoire was sequenced with immunoSEQ multiplex PCR; TCRdb's copy has only in-frame clones and lacks some. This sample has over 250,000 clones, with just under 90% found just once. The specimen was peripheral blood. The receptor set was obtained from a woman between 45 and 65 years old with COVID-19, enrolled during active disease.

This chain joins TRBV19 and TRBJ2-3, with D perhaps matching TRBD2 (6 bases). V lost 8 bases to trimming and J lost 4 bases, with 10 bases between them. Germline V gene sequence: CDR1 LNHDA, CDR2 SQIVND (reference sequence). The CDR3 consists of 12 residues. The CDR3 region has the DNA TGTGCCAGTGGGAGACTAGCAGATACGCAGTATTTT. It encodes CASGRLADTQYF.

The J gene is TRBJ1-2, the V gene TRBV4-3; D is unclear. The CDR3 runs to 14 residues. The V end was cut by 0 bases, the J end by 8 bases, with 13 bases between. Germline values: CDR1 LGHNA, CDR2 YSLEER. The CDR3 coding sequence is TGCGCCAGCAGCCAAGATCGAGGCTTCGGGGGCTACACCTTC. Its translation is CASSQDRGFGGYTF.

The chain uses TRBV4-1 and TRBJ2-3; a possible D gene is TRBD2 (6 bases). This CDR3 has 17 amino acids. V shed 1 base and J shed 4 bases, with 18 bases lying between them. CDR1 and CDR2 from the germline V gene are MGHRA and YSYEKL. This CDR3 is CASSQATGLARADTQYF. CDR3 coding DNA: TGCGCCAGCAGCCAAGCTACGGGACTCGCGAGGGCAGATACGCAGTATTTT.

This clone appeared once. This chain uses TRBV19 with TRBJ1-4, with 7 bases matching TRBD1. V was pared by 10 bases and J by 6 bases, with 11 bases of the junction left unmatched. Germline lookup yields CDR1 LNHDA and CDR2 SQIVND (reference sequence). The CDR3 is 14 residues long. The CDR3 nucleotides are TGTGCCACCAACCCGACAGGGACCTATGAAAAACTGTTTTTT. Its protein product is CATNPTGTYEKLFF.

The chain has TRBV19 and TRBJ1-4, with 7 bases matching TRBD1. Germline values: CDR1 LNHDA, CDR2 SQIVND (reference sequence). With V trimmed by 6 bases and J by 8 bases, 12 bases remained unmatched. The CDR3 is made up of 15 amino acids. Written as DNA, the CDR3 is TGTGCCAGTAGCCTGGATGACAGGGTCAGGGAAAAACTGTTTTTT. This codes for CASSLDDRVREKLFF.